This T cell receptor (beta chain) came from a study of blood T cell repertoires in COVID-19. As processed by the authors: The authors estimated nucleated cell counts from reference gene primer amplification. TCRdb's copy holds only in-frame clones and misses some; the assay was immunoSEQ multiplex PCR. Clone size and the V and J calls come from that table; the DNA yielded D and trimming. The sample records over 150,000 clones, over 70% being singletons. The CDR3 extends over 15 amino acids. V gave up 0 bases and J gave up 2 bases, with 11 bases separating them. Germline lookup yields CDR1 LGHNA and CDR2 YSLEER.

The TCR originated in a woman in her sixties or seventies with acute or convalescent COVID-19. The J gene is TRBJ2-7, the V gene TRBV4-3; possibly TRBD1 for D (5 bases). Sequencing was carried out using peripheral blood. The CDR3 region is CASSQERGQAYEQYF. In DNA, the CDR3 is TGCGCCAGCAGCCAAGAAAGGGGTCAAGCCTACGAGCAGTACTTC.